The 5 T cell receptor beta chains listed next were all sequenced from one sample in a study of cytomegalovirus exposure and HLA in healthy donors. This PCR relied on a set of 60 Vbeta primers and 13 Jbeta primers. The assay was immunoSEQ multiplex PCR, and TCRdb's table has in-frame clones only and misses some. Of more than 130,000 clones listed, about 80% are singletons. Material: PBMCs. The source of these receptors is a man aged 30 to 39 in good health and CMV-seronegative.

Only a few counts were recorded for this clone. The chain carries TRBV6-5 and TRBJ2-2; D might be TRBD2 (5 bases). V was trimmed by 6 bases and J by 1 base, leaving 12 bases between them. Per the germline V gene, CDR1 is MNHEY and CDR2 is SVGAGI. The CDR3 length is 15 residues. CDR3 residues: CASRGKRRNTGELFF. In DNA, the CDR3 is TGTGCCAGCAGGGGCAAGCGGCGGAACACCGGGGAGCTGTTTTTT.

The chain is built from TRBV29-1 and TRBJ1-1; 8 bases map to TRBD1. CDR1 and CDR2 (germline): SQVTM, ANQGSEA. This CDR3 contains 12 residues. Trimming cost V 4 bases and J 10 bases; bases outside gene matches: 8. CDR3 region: CSVGSRGLPAFF. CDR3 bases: TGCAGCGTTGGCTCCAGGGGGCTTCCAGCTTTCTTT.

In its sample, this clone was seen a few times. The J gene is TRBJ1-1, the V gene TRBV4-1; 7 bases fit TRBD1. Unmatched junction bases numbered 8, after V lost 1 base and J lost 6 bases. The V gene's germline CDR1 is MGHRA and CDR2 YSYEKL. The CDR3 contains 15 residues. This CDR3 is CASSQGRGQTAEAFF. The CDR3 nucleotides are TGCGCCAGCAGCCAAGGAAGGGGACAGACGGCTGAAGCTTTCTTT.

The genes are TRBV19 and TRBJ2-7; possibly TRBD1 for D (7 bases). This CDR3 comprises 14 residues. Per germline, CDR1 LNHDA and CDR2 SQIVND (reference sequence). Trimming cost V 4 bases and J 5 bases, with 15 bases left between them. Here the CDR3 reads CASSNSGGTHEQYF. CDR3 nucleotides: TGTGCCAGTAGTAACTCAGGGGGGACCCACGAGCAGTACTTC.

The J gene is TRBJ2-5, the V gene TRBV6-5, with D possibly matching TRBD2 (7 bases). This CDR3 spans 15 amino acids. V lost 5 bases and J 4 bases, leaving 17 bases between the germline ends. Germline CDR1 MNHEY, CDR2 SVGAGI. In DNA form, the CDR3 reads TGTGCCAGCAGTCGGGGTCGGGGGGCGCGAGAGACCCAGTACTTC. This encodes CASSRGRGARETQYF.